A selection of T cell receptor beta chains follows, all from one sample in a study of shared clonotypes between healthy human individuals. Sequenced by immunoSEQ multiplex PCR; TCRdb stores in-frame clones only, minus some. In the table there are 2 million to 2.5 million clones, under 97% of which are singletons. Sequencing used naive CD4+ T cells sorted from blood. These receptors came from a man aged 18-30 years in good health. Each CDR3 is given with its conserved first and last residue. The order of the fields is J gene, clone size, D gene, V gene, CDR3 protein, CDR3 DNA. D genes are given only for firm matches. Clone sizes are given selectively: once, few, many, or a class where the clone is expanded.

>TRBJ2-1|-|-|TRBV7-9
CASSPGVYNEQFF
TGTGCCAGCAGCCCGGGAGTATACAATGAGCAGTTCTTC
>TRBJ1-2|-|-|TRBV6-5
CASSREGGYGYTF
TGTGCCAGCAGTCGGGAAGGGGGATATGGCTACACCTTC
>TRBJ1-1|-|TRBD1|TRBV28
CASSVTGGASFF
TGTGCCAGCAGTGTAACAGGGGGCGCGTCTTTCTTT
>TRBJ1-2|-|-|TRBV7-2
CASSQVGGGIYGYTF
TGTGCCAGCAGCCAGGTGGGGGGAGGGATCTATGGCTACACCTTC
>TRBJ2-1|-|-|TRBV29-1
CSVDGQRWGNEQFF
TGCAGCGTTGACGGCCAGCGTTGGGGCAATGAGCAGTTCTTC
>TRBJ1-4|-|-|TRBV27
CASSLQGDEKLFF
TGTGCCAGCAGTCTCCAAGGAGATGAAAAACTGTTTTTT
>TRBJ1-2|-|-|TRBV10-3
CAISKWQKTNYGYTF
TGTGCCATCAGTAAATGGCAGAAGACTAACTATGGCTACACCTTC
>TRBJ1-1|-|-|TRBV28
CASRSIRAFF
TGTGCCAGCAGGTCGATAAGGGCTTTCTTT
>TRBJ1-2|-|TRBD1|TRBV6-5
CASSPDRAMSYTF
TGTGCCAGCAGTCCCGACAGGGCGATGAGCTACACCTTC
>TRBJ2-7|-|TRBD1|TRBV5-1
CASSSGQGNPRQYF
TGCGCCAGCAGTTCTGGACAGGGAAATCCCCGGCAGTACTTC
>TRBJ2-1|-|TRBD2|TRBV5-6
CASSRRASGGPRNEQFF
TGTGCCAGCAGCCGTAGGGCTAGCGGGGGCCCTCGCAATGAGCAGTTCTTC
>TRBJ2-7|-|-|TRBV28
CASSEPGMGPYEQYF
TGTGCCAGCAGTGAGCCGGGCATGGGCCCCTACGAGCAGTACTTC
>TRBJ2-2|-|TRBD1|TRBV25-1
CASSEDRANTGELFF
TGTGCCAGCAGCGAGGACAGGGCCAACACCGGGGAGCTGTTTTTT
>TRBJ1-2|-|-|TRBV30
CAWNLLDYGYTF
TGTGCCTGGAATCTTTTGGACTATGGCTACACCTTC
>TRBJ2-1|-|-|TRBV18
CASSPQSNEQFF
TGTGCCAGCTCACCACAGTCGAATGAGCAGTTCTTC
>TRBJ1-6|-|-|TRBV23-1
CASSPVQGGNSPLHF
TGCGCCAGCAGTCCAGTACAGGGAGGTAATTCACCCCTCCACTTT
>TRBJ2-1|-|TRBD2|TRBV7-3
CASSLRLVAGNNEQFF
TGTGCCAGCAGCTTAAGATTAGTAGCGGGAAACAATGAGCAGTTCTTC
>TRBJ2-1|-|-|TRBV5-5
CASSTGGGSYNEQFF
TGTGCCAGCAGCACAGGAGGGGGCTCCTACAATGAGCAGTTCTTC
>TRBJ2-7|-|TRBD1|TRBV19
CASSIGGTVPHYEQYF
TGTGCCAGTAGTATAGGGGGGACAGTTCCCCACTACGAGCAGTACTTC
>TRBJ2-7|once|-|TRBV27
CASSRFRDSYEQYF
TGTGCCAGCAGCCGCTTTCGAGACTCCTACGAGCAGTACTTC
>TRBJ2-7|-|TRBD2|TRBV9
CASSPGLAAYEQYF
TGTGCCAGCAGCCCGGGACTAGCGGCCTACGAGCAGTACTTC
>TRBJ2-4|-|TRBD2|TRBV25-1
CASSSAGISGNIQYF
TGTGCCAGCTCCTCAGCCGGGATTAGCGGGAACATTCAGTACTTC
>TRBJ1-4|once|TRBD1|TRBV28
CASREDRGPTNEKLFF
TGTGCCAGCAGGGAAGACAGGGGTCCAACTAATGAAAAACTGTTTTTT
>TRBJ1-5|-|TRBD1|TRBV6-1
CASEDRDNQPQHF
TGTGCCAGTGAGGACAGGGACAATCAGCCCCAGCATTTT
>TRBJ2-4|-|TRBD2|TRBV4-2
CASSSGTSGGQNIQYF
TGTGCCAGCAGCTCAGGGACTAGCGGGGGACAAAACATTCAGTACTTC
>TRBJ1-4|-|-|TRBV28
CASSSSTHREGLFF
TGTGCCAGCAGTTCCTCAACTCACAGGGAAGGGCTGTTTTTT
>TRBJ1-1|once|-|TRBV6-5
CASSYFPGRGNTEAFF
TGTGCCAGCAGTTACTTTCCCGGAAGGGGGAACACTGAAGCTTTCTTT
>TRBJ2-7|-|TRBD1|TRBV5-6
CASSYGQGAKFSEQYF
TGTGCCAGCAGTTACGGACAGGGGGCCAAATTTAGCGAGCAGTACTTC
>TRBJ2-7|-|-|TRBV30
CAWSGEASSSYEQYF
TGTGCCTGGAGTGGGGAGGCGTCGAGCTCCTACGAGCAGTACTTC
>TRBJ1-1|-|-|TRBV30
CAWTEGFPMNTEAFF
TGTGCCTGGACCGAGGGTTTCCCAATGAACACTGAAGCTTTCTTT
>TRBJ2-1|-|-|TRBV6-5
CASREYNEQFF
TGTGCCAGCAGGGAGTACAATGAGCAGTTCTTC
>TRBJ1-2|-|-|TRBV6-1
CASFEGGLPYTF
TGTGCCAGCTTCGAAGGGGGGCTTCCGTACACCTTC
>TRBJ1-2|-|TRBD1|TRBV4-3
CASSADRGYGYTF
TGCGCCAGCAGCGCGGACAGGGGCTATGGCTACACCTTC
>TRBJ2-2|-|TRBD1|TRBV5-6
CASSLATGAGELFF
TGTGCCAGCAGCTTGGCTACAGGGGCCGGGGAGCTGTTTTTT
>TRBJ2-2|-|-|TRBV30
CAWSAANTGELFF
TGTGCCTGGAGTGCGGCGAACACCGGGGAGCTGTTTTTT
>TRBJ2-7|-|TRBD1|TRBV30
CAWSWPGDRGRSYEQYF
TGTGCCTGGAGTTGGCCTGGGGACAGGGGTAGGAGTTACGAGCAGTACTTC
>TRBJ2-7|-|TRBD2|TRBV19
CASSIRLAGPSSYEQYF
TGTGCCAGTAGTATAAGACTAGCGGGTCCAAGCTCCTACGAGCAGTACTTC
>TRBJ2-2|-|-|TRBV7-9
CASSLDAGTNTGELFF
TGTGCCAGCAGCTTAGATGCGGGGACGAACACCGGGGAGCTGTTTTTT
>TRBJ1-6|-|-|TRBV6-5
CASSYSGGSPNSPLHF
TGTGCCAGCAGTTACTCTGGTGGTAGCCCTAATTCACCCCTCCACTTT
>TRBJ1-2|-|-|TRBV6-1
CASSVQGQYGYTF
TGTGCCAGCAGTGTCCAGGGACAATATGGCTACACCTTC
>TRBJ1-4|-|-|TRBV7-9
CASSAWGATNEKLFF
TGTGCCAGCAGCGCGTGGGGGGCAACTAATGAAAAACTGTTTTTT
>TRBJ1-2|-|-|TRBV7-2
CASSFGSPNYGYTF
TGTGCCAGCAGCTTCGGCTCTCCGAACTATGGCTACACCTTC
>TRBJ2-3|-|-|TRBV7-2
CASSLMAGSTDTQYF
TGTGCCAGCAGCTTAATGGCAGGGAGCACAGATACGCAGTATTTT
>TRBJ1-6|-|-|TRBV4-3
CASSQVGSGGSPLHF
TGCGCCAGCAGCCAAGTCGGGTCGGGCGGGTCACCCCTCCACTTT
>TRBJ1-6|-|TRBD1|TRBV5-1
CASNPEGQNNSPLHF
TGCGCCAGCAATCCGGAGGGACAGAATAATTCACCCCTCCACTTT
>TRBJ2-5|once|-|TRBV5-1
CASSSQGSQTQYF
TGCGCCAGCAGCTCGCAGGGTTCCCAGACCCAGTACTTC
>TRBJ1-4|-|TRBD1|TRBV27
CASSHRGTNEKLFF
TGTGCCAGCAGCCACAGGGGAACTAATGAAAAACTGTTTTTT
>TRBJ2-1|-|-|TRBV9
CASSAIAAVYNEQFF
TGTGCCAGCAGCGCTATAGCGGCCGTCTACAATGAGCAGTTCTTC